The 18 T cell receptor beta chains presented below share a single source sample, sequenced in a study of blood T cell repertoires in COVID-19 (dated by TCRdb to the early 2020s). Library generation was performed with the immunoSEQ multiplex PCR assay. TCRdb's version of the immuneACCESS table is confined to in-frame rearrangements and falls short of the full clone set. An unresolved V gene accounts for under half of the shortfall where checked; the remainder is of unknown origin. Present in this sample are about 80,000 clones, 88% of which were seen just once. The top ten clones comprise approximately 6.8% of the sample. The sequenced material came from peripheral blood. These receptors all stem from a woman over 75 with acute or convalescent COVID-19.

The chain uses TRBV10-3 and TRBJ2-7, with 10 nucleotides matching TRBD2. The CDR3 runs to 14 residues. Germline V CDR1 and CDR2: ENHRY, SYGVKD. After removal of 4 bases from V and 0 bases from J, the junction contained 0 bases not matched to a gene. The CDR3 region has the DNA TGTGCCATCAGTGGGACTAGCGGCTCCTACGAGCAGTACTTC. The encoded protein is CAISGTSGSYEQYF.

This sequence joins TRBV18 and TRBJ1-2; 7 bases map to TRBD1. Per the germline V gene, CDR1 is KGHSH and CDR2 is LQKENI. V lost 1 base and J lost 4; bases outside the gene matches: 6. This CDR3 is built from 15 residues. The DNA of the CDR3 is TGTGCCAGCTCACCACGGACAGGAGGCACCTATGGCTACACCTTC. Residues: CASSPRTGGTYGYTF.

The chain joins TRBV29-1 to TRBJ1-6; 7 bases map to TRBD1. With 6 bases clipped from V and 7 bases from J, the junction kept 12 bases outside the gene matches. The germline V gene encodes CDR1 SQVTM and CDR2 ANQGSEA. The CDR3 is 15 amino acids. This CDR3 reads CSVKLSGGQNSPLHF. The CDR3 bases are TGCAGCGTAAAGCTCTCCGGGGGACAGAATTCACCCCTCCACTTT.

The rearrangement uses TRBV30 and TRBJ2-2; 8 bases are shared with TRBD2. Germline V gene sequence: CDR1 GTSNPN, CDR2 SVGIG (reference sequence). The CDR3 runs 16 residues. J lost 4 bases, V lost 4 bases, and 11 bases had no gene match. CDR3 sequence reads: CAWNLLAVASTGELFF. The CDR3 DNA is TGTGCCTGGAACTTACTAGCGGTAGCGAGCACCGGGGAGCTGTTTTTT.

This chain joins TRBV27 and TRBJ1-1; tentative D call: TRBD1 (5 bases). CDR3 size: 12 residues. CDR1 and CDR2 from the germline V gene are MNHEY and SMNVEV (reference sequence). Deletions cut 10 bases from V and 2 bases from J, with 11 bases between. The DNA for the CDR3 is TGTGCCACTCAGGGTCGAAACACTGAAGCTTTCTTT. Its translation is CATQGRNTEAFF.

This clone has a handful of counts. The chain recombines TRBV3-1 (or the pseudogene TRBV3-2) with TRBJ2-1, with no clear D. V shed 3 bases and J shed 9 bases, with 12 bases lying between them. In germline, CDR1 is LGHDT, CDR2 YNNKEL (reference sequence). This CDR3 is built from 13 residues. Written as DNA, the CDR3 is TGTGCCAGCAGCCAGGCAAGAAATGGTGAGCAGTTCTTC. Amino acid sequence: CASSQARNGEQFF.

CDR3 bases: TGTGCCAGCAGTTACGGTCTGAGGAGGGGAGACCAGCCCCAGCATTTT. Translation: CASSYGLRRGDQPQHF. This sequence joins TRBV6-5 and TRBJ1-5; TRBD1 is a possible D gene (5 bases). V lost 2 bases and J lost 7, with 18 bases in between. The germline V gene encodes CDR1 MNHEY and CDR2 SVGAGI. This CDR3 region has 16 residues.

The chain uses TRBV7-2 and TRBJ2-7; D ambiguous. Germline values: CDR1 SGHTA, CDR2 FQGNSA. Trimming pared 1 base from V and 2 bases from J, leaving 6 bases between. CDR3 length: 13 amino acids. The CDR3 reads CASSLDRTYEQYF. For the CDR3, the DNA is TGTGCCAGCAGCTTAGACAGAACCTACGAGCAGTACTTC.

This sequence joins TRBV9 and TRBJ2-6; a weak D match, TRBD2 (6 bases). The CDR3 length is 17 residues. The V end was cut by 0 bases, the J end by 4 bases, with 14 bases between. The germline V gene encodes CDR1 SGDLS and CDR2 YYNGEE. DNA of the CDR3: TGTGCCAGCAGCGTAGTGGGGGAGGTGCGAGGGGCCAACGTCCTGACTTTC. The encoded protein is CASSVVGEVRGANVLTF.

The V and J genes are TRBV5-6 and TRBJ1-5; the match to TRBD1 covers 10 bases. The CDR3 sequence is 15 residues long. Trimming cost V 4 bases and J 7 bases; bases outside gene matches: 8. Looked up from germline, CDR1 is SGHDT and CDR2 is YYEEEE. CDR3 in DNA: TGTGCCAGCAGCGTTTGGGACAGGGGAGGACAGCCCCAGCATTTT. It encodes CASSVWDRGGQPQHF.

The CDR3 here is CASSPSGSNTEAFF. Here the CDR3 DNA reads TGTGCCAGCAGCCCCTCCGGGTCGAACACTGAAGCTTTCTTT. This chain connects TRBV3-1 (or the pseudogene TRBV3-2) to TRBJ1-1, with unresolved D. Deletions cut 4 bases from V and 1 base from J, with 10 bases between. Germline V gene lookup returns CDR1 LGHDT and CDR2 YNNKEL (reference sequence). The CDR3 totals 14 residues.

This clone came up once. The chain has TRBV6-5 and TRBJ2-3; D gene uncertain. The germline V gene encodes CDR1 MNHEY and CDR2 SVGAGI. This CDR3 comprises 12 residues. The ends were cut back, 8 bases at V and 7 bases at J, with 13 bases in the middle. The CDR3 DNA reads as TGTGCCAGCGGGCAAACATCAAATACGCAGTATTTT. Translation: CASGQTSNTQYF.

The V and J genes are TRBV11-3 and TRBJ2-5; 7 positions match TRBD2. CDR3 size: 13 residues. Trimming removed 5 bases from V and 5 bases from J; junction bases left unmatched: 5. CDR1 SGHNT and CDR2 YENEEA come from the germline V gene. CDR3 DNA: TGTGCCAGCAGCCCCGGGACTAAGGAGACCCAGTACTTC. It yields the protein CASSPGTKETQYF.

Of note for this clone: The same CDR3 arises from other DNA sequences in this sample as well. The V gene is TRBV18, the J gene TRBJ2-3, with D perhaps matching TRBD1 (5 bases). This CDR3 comprises 14 residues. Deletions cut 2 bases from V and 1 base from J, with 7 bases between. The germline gives CDR1 KGHSH, CDR2 LQKENI. This CDR3 reads CASSPARGTDTQYF. The CDR3 region has the DNA TGTGCCAGCTCACCAGCCAGGGGCACAGATACGCAGTATTTT.

This clone was found a few times. The V and J genes are TRBV7-3 and TRBJ2-2; D might be TRBD2 (6 bases). Trimming removed 5 bases from V and 3 bases from J, with 13 bases in between. In germline, CDR1 is SGHTA, CDR2 FQGTGA. The CDR3 runs 15 residues. The CDR3 loop is CASSQTGSDTGELFF. CDR3 nucleotides: TGTGCCAGCAGCCAAACCGGGAGCGACACCGGGGAGCTGTTTTTT.

This rearrangement joins TRBV9 to TRBJ1-5; D ambiguous. CDR1 is SGDLS and CDR2 is YYNGEE in the germline V gene. Trimming shortened V by 0 bases and J by 6 bases, and 13 bases separated the two germline ends. There are 15 residues in the CDR3. The DNA for the CDR3 is TGTGCCAGCAGCGTAGGCGAGGGCATGGGTCAGCCCCAGCATTTT. It specifies CASSVGEGMGQPQHF.

The V and J genes are TRBV7-9 and TRBJ2-1; TRBD2 agrees at 9 bases. There are 14 residues in the CDR3. The germline V gene encodes CDR1 SEHNR and CDR2 FQNEAQ (reference sequence). The V gene end was trimmed by 6 bases and the J gene end by 7 bases; junction bases not matched to a gene: 7. The DNA of the CDR3 is TGTGCCAGCAGTAGAGCGGGAGGTAGGAATGAGCAGTTCTTC. Protein: CASSRAGGRNEQFF.

V is TRBV7-9 and J is TRBJ2-3; no reliable D call. The CDR3 consists of 16 residues. CDR1 and CDR2 (germline): SEHNR, FQNEAQ (reference sequence). Deletions cut 5 bases from V and 4 bases from J, with 19 bases between. This chain's CDR3 is CASSAARFMAPDTQYF. The CDR3 DNA follows: TGTGCCAGCAGCGCGGCTCGGTTCATGGCCCCAGATACGCAGTATTTT.